This T cell receptor (beta chain) derives from a study of cytomegalovirus exposure and HLA in healthy donors. Notes on this clone: Antigen unknown.

Study-wide results and limits: In a later analysis, V- and J-gene trimming of beta chains associated with a DCLRE1C missense variant, replicated independently. It was reported in a later analysis that an Asian-associated ancestry cluster showed fewer N-insertions than the 666-donor mean.

After removal of 0 bases from V and 8 bases from J, the junction contained 9 bases not matched to a gene. Germline V gene sequence: CDR1 LNHNV, CDR2 YYDKDF (reference sequence). The CDR3 is made up of 17 amino acids. In the PCR, 60 Vbeta and 13 Jbeta primers were used. Here immunoSEQ multiplex PCR was the method, and the copy in TCRdb shows in-frame clones only, minus some. This table has 120,000 to 150,000 clones, about three quarters appearing once. The TCR comes from a man aged 40-49 years in good health and CMV-seropositive. The sample was PBMCs. The rearrangement joins TRBV15 to TRBJ2-1; 11 bases line up with TRBD2. The CDR3 DNA reads TGTGCCACCAGCAGAGAGGCCTTGACTAGCGGGGCCGATGAGCAGTTCTTC. Translated, it gives CATSREALTSGADEQFF.